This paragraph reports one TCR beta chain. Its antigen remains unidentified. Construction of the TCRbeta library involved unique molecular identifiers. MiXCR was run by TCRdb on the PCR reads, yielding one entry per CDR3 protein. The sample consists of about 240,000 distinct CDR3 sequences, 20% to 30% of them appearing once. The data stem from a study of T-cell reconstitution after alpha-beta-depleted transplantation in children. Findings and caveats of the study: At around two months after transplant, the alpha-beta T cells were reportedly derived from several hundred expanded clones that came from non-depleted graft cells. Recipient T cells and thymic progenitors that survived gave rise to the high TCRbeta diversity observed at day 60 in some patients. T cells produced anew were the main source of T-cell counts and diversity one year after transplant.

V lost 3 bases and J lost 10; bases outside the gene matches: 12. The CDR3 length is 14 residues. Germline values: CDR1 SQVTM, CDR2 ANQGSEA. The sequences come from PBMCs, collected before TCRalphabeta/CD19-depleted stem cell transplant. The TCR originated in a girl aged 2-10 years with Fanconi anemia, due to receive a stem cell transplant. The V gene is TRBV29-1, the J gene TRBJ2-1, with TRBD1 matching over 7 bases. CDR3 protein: CSVDYRGTIGEQFF. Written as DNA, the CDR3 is TGCAGCGTTGATTACAGGGGAACTATTGGCGAGCAGTTCTTC.